This T cell receptor beta chain was captured by sequencing in a study of cytomegalovirus exposure and HLA in healthy donors. For this clone: Antigen unknown.

Here immunoSEQ multiplex PCR was the method, and the copy in TCRdb shows in-frame clones only, minus some. The sample yields about 160,000 clones, approximately 96% seen once. This CDR3 comprises 16 residues. J gave up 7 bases and V 2 bases, and 5 bases lay outside the gene matches. Germline V gives CDR1 ENHRY, CDR2 SYGVKD. Findings of the study overall: One later analysis, an examination of the 100 to 150 validation repertoires, found that first-cohort TCR clusters tended to co-occur in them.

The sequence was collected from a woman aged 18 to 35 in good health and CMV-seronegative. The rearrangement joins TRBV10-3 to TRBJ1-6, with 10 nucleotides matching TRBD1. Sequenced sample: PBMCs. CDR3 region: CAISEPRGQGNSPLHF. In DNA, the CDR3 is TGTGCCATCAGTGAGCCGAGGGGACAGGGGAATTCACCCCTCCACTTT.